These T cell receptor beta chains were read from a single sample in a study of blood T cells in healthy people across ages. Via MiXCR, TCRdb re-called the 5' RACE reads, giving one row per CDR3 protein. This table holds 1.5 million to 2 million distinct CDR3 sequences, around 50% found once. The sequenced material came from blood. These receptor sequences come from a middle-aged woman in good health. CDR3s include the opening cysteine and the closing phenylalanine or tryptophan. Each record gives: CDR3 length, V gene, J gene, CDR3 protein.

>16|TRBV12-3/TRBV12-4|TRBJ2-4
CASSFMAGQTKNIQYF
>12|TRBV7-9|TRBJ1-1
CASSLPTGDAFF
>14|TRBV5-5|TRBJ2-5
CASSLGGETETQYF
>15|TRBV28|TRBJ2-7
CASSLSAQGDHEQYF
>12|TRBV20-1|TRBJ2-1
CSAKQGWYEQFF
>14|TRBV6-5|TRBJ2-5
CASSYRDGSETQYF
>16|TRBV6-4|TRBJ2-1
CASSSGQGAVIDEQFF
>17|TRBV6-6|TRBJ2-6
CASSTGTLAIGANVLTF
>13|TRBV19|TRBJ2-5
CASRLQGVGEQYF
>16|TRBV11-2|TRBJ1-4
CASSLRLGQLNEKLFF
>13|TRBV7-2|TRBJ2-7
CASSLQQGAGQYF
>15|TRBV13|TRBJ2-3
CASSNRDRAKDTQYF